Here is one T cell receptor (beta chain) with its context. Its specificity is not known. V gave up 2 bases and J gave up 11 bases, with 23 bases separating them. Per germline, CDR1 SGHAT and CDR2 FQNNGV. This CDR3 is 16 amino acids long. With roughly 0.5 ug total RNA as template and a constant-region primer, TCR beta cDNA was made. Generation of the TCR beta libraries relied on three nested multiplex PCR rounds using slightly modified ARM-PCR. A C-beta reverse primer was combined with TRBV1-TRBV30 forward primers in the first two PCR rounds, and each round had approximately 10 cycles. TCRdb fed the multiplex PCR reads into MiXCR, producing one record per CDR3 protein. This table has 40,000 to 45,000 distinct CDR3 sequences, around 70% appearing once. This sample was taken from a study of tumor-infiltrating lymphocytes in primary liver carcinoma. Study summary: The cohort included men and women aged 30 to 69 years. Study results and limitations: Tumor-adjacent and tumor-blood pairs displayed less overlap than did pairs of tumor regions. Presence in all five tumor regions was observed for only about 8-24% of top clones.

Unsorted bulk tissue (about 20-32 mg) underwent RNA and DNA co-extraction. Sampling targeted five separate regions of each tumor, which included the tumor centre. The V and J genes are TRBV11-2 and TRBJ2-3; D is perhaps TRBD1 (6 bases). The receptor was derived from a man aged 35 to 55 with primary liver carcinoma and hepatitis B virus infection. The sequenced sample was liver tumor tissue from sampling region 2. The subset is: tumor region T2, inferior pole. The CDR3 DNA is TGTGCCAGCAGCTTACAAGGGGGAGTCAGCACAGAAAAGCAGTATTTT. Its protein is CASSLQGGVSTEKQYF.